Included here is one T cell receptor beta chain sequence, with context. This clone's antigen is unknown. No base quality values were provided; no much bigger clone lies one nucleotide off. This entry comes from a study of CD8 T cells in Susac syndrome (dated 2019 in TCRdb). At the level of the whole study: Whether CD8+ T cell activation and differentiation in Susac syndrome was antigen driven was tested using repertoire sequencing. The clonality of the CD8+ T cell repertoire was compared across approximately eleven healthy donors, some 14 Susac syndrome patients and fewer than 16 multiple sclerosis patients. The investigation overall reported the following: The study acknowledged that relatively few individuals were included in the TCR sequencing and HLA analysis.

CDR1 and CDR2, looked up from the germline V gene (reference sequence), are SGHNT and YYREEE. The CDR3 has 15 amino acids, counting the end cysteine and phenylalanine. Only the CDR3 DNA stays, 45 bases, in frame from base 1. Relative to germline, V is 4 bases shorter and J is 5 bases shorter, with 16 bases between their ends. RNA was extracted with the RNeasy kit and roughly 0.45 to 1 ug was reverse transcribed using random hexamers. The immunoSEQ multiplex PCR assay, which covers 54 Vbeta and 13 Jbeta segments, was used to amplify TCR beta CDR3 regions. To correct PCR amplification bias, a synthetic template baseline was used for both primer optimization and computational correction. Processing in the source paper ran as follows. Only productive sequences were kept, with reads annotated to V, D and J genes according to IMGT and analyzed in immunoSEQ Analyzer. Clonality was computed as one minus Shannon entropy normalized by log2 of the number of productive unique sequences. For each patient and control, public and private clones were evaluated within the 100 most prevalent clones. Susac-specific clones were defined as absent from healthy and MS cohorts, about 1,100 published viral clones and other ImmuneACCESS disease sequences. TCRdb trimmed the raw reads at Q25, called clones with MiXCR and kept productive beta chains. Each CDR3 protein gets just one entry, which takes the most common genes and DNA from the rows behind it. It is TCRdb's table, rather than the study itself, that gives the V and J calls and clone size. A total of around 270,000 distinct CDR3 sequences appear in this sample, 70% to 90% of them only once. The ten largest clonotypes hold about 0.22% of the sample.

Peripheral blood CD8+ and CD4+ T cells from healthy donors, Susac syndrome patients and multiple sclerosis patients were profiled by high-throughput TCR beta sequencing. Multiple sclerosis controls were treatment-naive patients with stable or active relapsing-remitting disease fulfilling revised McDonald criteria. Bulk CD8+ and CD4+ T cells were purified by magnetic negative isolation, whereas CD8+ TEMRA cells were enriched by FACS. Blood was collected in EDTA tubes and processed within 24 hours, with PBMCs isolated through density gradient centrifugation. PBMCs intended for TCR sequencing were cryopreserved in liquid nitrogen and were subsequently thawed in a 37 degrees C water bath. The sorted or isolated CD4+, CD8+ and CD8+ TEMRA cells reached a purity of at least 90%.

The chain joins TRBV5-4 to TRBJ2-1, with no confident D gene call. Sequencing was performed on CD8+ T cells from PBMCs. The TCR sequence derives from a human donor with multiple sclerosis. The DNA sequence follows: TGTGCCAGCAGCCCATGGTGGGGAATAAACAATGAGCAGTTCTTC. Translated, it gives CASSPWWGINNEQFF.